This T cell receptor (beta chain) originates from a study of vaccination and CD4 T cells after COVID-19 (dated by TCRdb to 2021 to 2024). Regarding the study in general: Convalescent patients had a positive SARS-CoV-2 result on nasal swab PCR, and of these patients, several had mild disease and one had severe disease. Post-vaccine blood samples were collected a median of about 72 days after the second vaccine dose, ranging from roughly 12 to 250 days. In about 11 COVID-19 convalescent patients and a few infection-naive healthy vaccine recipients, the spike-specific CD4+ TCR repertoire before mRNA vaccination was compared with the repertoire after mRNA vaccination. The cultures were stimulated with overlapping spike peptide pools from SARS-CoV-2 and from the common cold coronaviruses HCoV-NL63, HCoV-OC43 and HCoV-229E. Control cultures received a CEFX viral epitope pool as the positive control, an HIV-1 Nef peptide pool as the negative control, or no peptide. Post-COVID blood samples from convalescent patients were collected a median of about 110 days after diagnosis, with a range of 35 to 161 days. Participants received two doses of either the Pfizer-BioNTech BNT162b2 vaccine (n=8) or the Moderna mRNA-1273 vaccine (n=2). In the convalescent cohort there were six males and four females, among whom were two Hispanic individuals, seven Caucasians, two Asians and one multiracial person. The study at large found these results: The median count of SARS-CoV-2-reactive clonotypes went up from approximately 22 after infection to approximately 40 after vaccination, although the change was not significant. Among the post-vaccine SARS-CoV-2-reactive clones in convalescent patients, a median about 89% showed up only after vaccination, which suggests vaccine-specific priming. Of the vaccine-specific clones found in convalescent patients, nearly all (304 of 307) were mono-reactive for SARS-CoV-2 spike instead of being cross-reactive with common cold coronaviruses. Relatively few convalescent patients were included in the study, and early timepoints after natural infection were not analyzed.

Interpreted using the paper, the treatment or condition label stands for: roughly 10-day PBMC culture with coronavirus spike peptide pools or control peptides (ViraFEST assay). The ViraFEST assay, used in the study, expanded antigen-specific T cells with peptide pools and then identified the expanded clonotypes through TCR sequencing. The positive SARS-CoV-2 PCR tests of the convalescent patients were dated from March to December 2020, before the Alpha, Beta and Delta variants emerged in the United States. Each well held 1.5 million to 2.5 million PBMCs cultured with roughly 10 ug/ml peptide pools in IMDM containing roughly 5% human AB serum and roughly 9.3 IU/ml IL-2. Half of the culture medium was replaced with fresh IL-2-containing medium on days 3 and 7. CD4+ T cells were isolated after less than twelve days of culture through negative selection using the EasySep CD4+ T cell isolation kit. Ficoll-Paque Plus gradient centrifugation was used to isolate PBMCs from whole blood, and the isolated PBMCs were then either used fresh or cryopreserved at -140C. Each culture condition was generally run in triplicate wells.

The CDR3 spans 16 residues, from the cysteine through the phenylalanine. Only CDR3 DNA remains: 48 bases, in frame from the first base. The trim is 0 bases for V and 4 bases for J, with a gap of 10 bases between the germline ends. The CDR1 and CDR2 encoded by the germline V gene are SGHTA and FQGTGA. Libraries came from PCR. TCR sequencing of DNA from cultured CD4+ T cells used the Oncomine TCR Beta short-read assay at the Johns Hopkins FTIC core. The QIAamp micro DNA kit was used to extract genomic DNA from the cultured CD4+ T cells. The Oncomine TCR Beta libraries from cultured CD4+ T cells were pooled using unique dual indexes and then sequenced on an Illumina iSeq 100. In the original analysis: Non-productive sequences were filtered out, and CDR3s that did not start with C, did not end with F or W, or were shorter than 7 amino acids were discarded. Antigen-specific clonotypes were identified with the MANAFEST web application by comparing peptide-stimulated wells with reference and other culture wells. Positive clones required FDR below 0.05, an odds ratio above 5, and productive frequency above 0.1% in at least two of three replicate wells. Cross-reactive clonotypes were defined as significantly expanded in both SARS-CoV-2 spike wells and at least one common cold coronavirus spike condition. CDR3 homology was assessed with Levenshtein distances (stringdist) and unrooted phylogenetic trees (ape) in R version 3.6.1. TCRdb cleaned the public reads at Q25 with fastp, built clones with MiXCR and kept in-frame beta chains. Rows are combined by CDR3 protein, so each entry shows the most common genes and DNA. TCRdb, not the original authors, processed these V and J calls. Within this sample are some 11,000 distinct CDR3 sequences, with about 75% of them counted one time only. The ten largest make up 10% of the sample.

Points on this clonotype: Its antigen has not been determined. No much larger clone is present one base from it, and per-base qualities are unavailable.

This clonotype originated in a human donor who had recovered from COVID-19. What was sequenced was CD4+ T cells from blood, cultured in vitro. Recombination joined TRBV7-3 with TRBJ1-6; the D gene is unclear. The DNA is as follows: TGTGCCAGCAGCTTAACCTCAGATGCGTATAATTCACCCCTCCACTTT. Its amino acids are CASSLTSDAYNSPLHF. Where the CDR3 stops, the reference TRBV7-3 and TRBJ1-6 genes take over; the full variable domain is GAGVSQTPSNKVTEKGKYVELRCDPISGHTALYWYRQSLGQGPEFLIYFQGTGAADDSGLPNDRFFAVRPEGSVSTLKIQRTERGDSAVYLCASSLTSDAYNSPLHFGNGTRLTVT.